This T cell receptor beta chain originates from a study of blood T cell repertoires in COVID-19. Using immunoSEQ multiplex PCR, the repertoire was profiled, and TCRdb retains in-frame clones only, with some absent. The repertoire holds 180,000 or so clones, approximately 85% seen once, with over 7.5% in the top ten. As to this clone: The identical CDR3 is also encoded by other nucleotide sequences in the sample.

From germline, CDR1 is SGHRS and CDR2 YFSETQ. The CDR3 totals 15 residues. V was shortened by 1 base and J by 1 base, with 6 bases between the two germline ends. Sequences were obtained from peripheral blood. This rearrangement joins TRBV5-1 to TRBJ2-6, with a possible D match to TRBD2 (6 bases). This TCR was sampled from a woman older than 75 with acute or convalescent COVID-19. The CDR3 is CASSLSGSGANVLTF. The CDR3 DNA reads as TGCGCCAGCAGCTTGAGCGGGTCTGGGGCCAACGTCCTGACTTTC.